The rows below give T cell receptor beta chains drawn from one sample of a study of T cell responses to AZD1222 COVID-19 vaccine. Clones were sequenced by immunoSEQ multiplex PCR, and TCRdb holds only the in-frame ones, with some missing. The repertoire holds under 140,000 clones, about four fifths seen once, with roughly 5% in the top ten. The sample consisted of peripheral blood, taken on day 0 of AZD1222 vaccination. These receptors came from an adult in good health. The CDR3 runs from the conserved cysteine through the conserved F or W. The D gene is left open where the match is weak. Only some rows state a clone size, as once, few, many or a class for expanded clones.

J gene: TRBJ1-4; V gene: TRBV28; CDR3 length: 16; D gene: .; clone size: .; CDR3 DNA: TGTGCCAGCAGTCCGGGTTCGGGGAGTTTTAATGAAAAACTGTTTTTT; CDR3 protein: CASSPGSGSFNEKLFF
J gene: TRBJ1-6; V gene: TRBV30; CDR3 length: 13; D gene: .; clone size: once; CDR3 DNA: TGTGCCTGGAGCCGCACCGGGGATTCACCCCTCCACTTT; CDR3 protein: CAWSRTGDSPLHF
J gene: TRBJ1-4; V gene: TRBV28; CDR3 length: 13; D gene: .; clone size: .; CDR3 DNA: TGTGCCAGCAGACGGGGACCTAATGAAAAACTGTTTTTT; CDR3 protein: CASRRGPNEKLFF
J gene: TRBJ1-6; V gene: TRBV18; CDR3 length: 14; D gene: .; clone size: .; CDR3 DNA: TGTGCCAGCTCACACAGGGATCGGGGTTCACCCCTCCACTTT; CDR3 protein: CASSHRDRGSPLHF
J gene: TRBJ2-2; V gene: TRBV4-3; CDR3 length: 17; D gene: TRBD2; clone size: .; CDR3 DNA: TGCGCCAGCAGCCAAGATGGTAGCGGGAGGAACACCGGGGAGCTGTTTTTT; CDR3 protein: CASSQDGSGRNTGELFF
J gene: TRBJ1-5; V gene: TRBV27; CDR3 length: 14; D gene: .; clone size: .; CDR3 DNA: TGTGCCAGCGGGATGACAGATAGCAATCAGCCCCAGCATTTT; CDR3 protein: CASGMTDSNQPQHF
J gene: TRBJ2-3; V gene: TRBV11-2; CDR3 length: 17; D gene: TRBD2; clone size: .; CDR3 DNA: TGTGCCAGCAGCTTAAGGACTAGCGGGAAAAGCACAGATACGCAGTATTTT; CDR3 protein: CASSLRTSGKSTDTQYF
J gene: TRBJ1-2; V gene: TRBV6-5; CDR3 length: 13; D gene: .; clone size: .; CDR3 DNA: TGTGCCAGCAGTCTCTCGCACTCGTATGGCTACACCTTC; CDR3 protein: CASSLSHSYGYTF
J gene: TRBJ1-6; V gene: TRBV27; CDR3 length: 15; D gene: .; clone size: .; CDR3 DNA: TGTGCCAGCACCCCCTGGGGACAAGTCCGTTCACCCCTCCACTTT; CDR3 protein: CASTPWGQVRSPLHF
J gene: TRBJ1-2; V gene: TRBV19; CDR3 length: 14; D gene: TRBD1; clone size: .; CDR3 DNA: TGTGCCAGTAGTAGTAGTGCGACAGGGAGCGGCTACACCTTC; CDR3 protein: CASSSSATGSGYTF
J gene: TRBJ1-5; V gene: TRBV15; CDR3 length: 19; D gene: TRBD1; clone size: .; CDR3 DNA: TGTGCCACCAGCAGAGCCGGGACAGGGGCGTTTAAGGGCAATCAGCCCCAGCATTTT; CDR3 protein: CATSRAGTGAFKGNQPQHF
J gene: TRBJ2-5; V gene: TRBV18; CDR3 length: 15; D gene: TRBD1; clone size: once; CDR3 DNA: TGTGCCAGCTCACCATTAACAGGGGGCCAAGAGACCCAGTACTTC; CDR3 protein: CASSPLTGGQETQYF
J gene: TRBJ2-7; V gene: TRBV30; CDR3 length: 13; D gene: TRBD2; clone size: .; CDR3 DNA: TGTGCCTGGGCGTGGCGGGGGGCCTACGAGCAGTACTTC; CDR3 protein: CAWAWRGAYEQYF
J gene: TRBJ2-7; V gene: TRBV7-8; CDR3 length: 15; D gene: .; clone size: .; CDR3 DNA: TGTGCCAGCAGCCCGCCGCGCCAGGGGAACGACGAGCAGTACTTC; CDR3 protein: CASSPPRQGNDEQYF
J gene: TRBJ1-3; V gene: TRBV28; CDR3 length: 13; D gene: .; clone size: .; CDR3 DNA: TGTGCCAGCCAGAGGGACTCTGGAAACACCATATATTTT; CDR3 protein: CASQRDSGNTIYF
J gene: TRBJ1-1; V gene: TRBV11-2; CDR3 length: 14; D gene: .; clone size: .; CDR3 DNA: TGTGCCAGCAGCTTAGATGTCGACCTAGAACGGGCTTTCTTT; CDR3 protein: CASSLDVDLERAFF
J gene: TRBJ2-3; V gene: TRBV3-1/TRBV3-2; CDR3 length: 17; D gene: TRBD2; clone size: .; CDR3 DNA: TGTGCCAGCAGCGACCGGCGGAGGGCGGGGGGCACAGATACGCAGTATTTT; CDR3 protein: CASSDRRRAGGTDTQYF
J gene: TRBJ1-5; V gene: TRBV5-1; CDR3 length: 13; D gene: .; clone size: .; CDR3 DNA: TGCGCCAGCAGCCCAGGGAGCAATCAGCCCCAGCATTTT; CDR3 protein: CASSPGSNQPQHF
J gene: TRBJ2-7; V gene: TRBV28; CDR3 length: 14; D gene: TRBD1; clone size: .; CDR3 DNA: TGTGCCAGCAGTACAGGCGACAGGGGGTACGAGCAGTACTTC; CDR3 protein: CASSTGDRGYEQYF
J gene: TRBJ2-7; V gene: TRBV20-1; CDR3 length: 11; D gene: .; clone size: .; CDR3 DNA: TGCAGTGCAGGCTTCTCCTACGAGCAGTACTTC; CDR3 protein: CSAGFSYEQYF
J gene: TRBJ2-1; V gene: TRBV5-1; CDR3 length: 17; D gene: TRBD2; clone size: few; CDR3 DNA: TGCGCCAGCAGCCGGGGACTAGCGGGAGGCACCTACAATGAGCAGTTCTTC; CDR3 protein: CASSRGLAGGTYNEQFF
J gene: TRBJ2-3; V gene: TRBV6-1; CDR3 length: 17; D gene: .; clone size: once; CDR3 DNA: TGTGCCAGCAGTGAAGCGGGGGGGCATTCGAGCACAGATACGCAGTATTTT; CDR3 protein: CASSEAGGHSSTDTQYF
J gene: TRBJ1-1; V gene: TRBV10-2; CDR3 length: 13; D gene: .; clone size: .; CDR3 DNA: TGCGCCAGCAGTCTGGACAGTAACACTGAAGCTTTCTTT; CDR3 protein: CASSLDSNTEAFF
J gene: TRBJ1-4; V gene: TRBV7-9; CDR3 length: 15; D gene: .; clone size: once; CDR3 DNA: TGTGCCAGCAGCTTAGCGGGGCAGAGGAATGAAAAACTGTTTTTT; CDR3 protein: CASSLAGQRNEKLFF
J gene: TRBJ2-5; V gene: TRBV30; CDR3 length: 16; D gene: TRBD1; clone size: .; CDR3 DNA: TGTGCCTGGAGCGATAAGGGGACAGGGACGGGCGAGACCCAGTACTTC; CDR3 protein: CAWSDKGTGTGETQYF
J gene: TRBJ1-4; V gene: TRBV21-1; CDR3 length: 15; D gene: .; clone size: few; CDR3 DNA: TGTGCCAGCAGAAAAACAGGGACAGGGGAGGAAAAACTGTTTTTT; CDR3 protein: CASRKTGTGEEKLFF
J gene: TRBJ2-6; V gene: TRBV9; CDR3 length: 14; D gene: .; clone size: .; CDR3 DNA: TGTGCCAGCAGCCCATATCCTGGGGCCAACGTCCTGACTTTC; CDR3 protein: CASSPYPGANVLTF
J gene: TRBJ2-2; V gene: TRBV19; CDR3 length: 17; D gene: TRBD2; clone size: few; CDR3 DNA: TGTGCCAGTACTAAGACTAGCGGGAGGGTTAGTACCGGGGAGCTGTTTTTT; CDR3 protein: CASTKTSGRVSTGELFF
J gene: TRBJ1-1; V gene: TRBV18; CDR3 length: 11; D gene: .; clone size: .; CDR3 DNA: TGTGCCAGCTCACCCCTGACTGAAGCTTTCTTT; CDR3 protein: CASSPLTEAFF
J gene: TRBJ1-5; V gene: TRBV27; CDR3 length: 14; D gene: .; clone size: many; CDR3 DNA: TGTGCCAGCTGGGACGCCGGTGGCAATCAGCCCCAGCATTTT; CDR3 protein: CASWDAGGNQPQHF
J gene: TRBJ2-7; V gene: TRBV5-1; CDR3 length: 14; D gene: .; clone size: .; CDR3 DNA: TGCGCCAGCAGCTTGGGCGTCAGGTTCTACGAGCAGTACTTC; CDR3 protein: CASSLGVRFYEQYF
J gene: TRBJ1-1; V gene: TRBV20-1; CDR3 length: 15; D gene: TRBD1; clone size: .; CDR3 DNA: TGCAGTGCTAGTGTCCTTCAGACAGGGCTCACTGAAGCTTTCTTT; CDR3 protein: CSASVLQTGLTEAFF
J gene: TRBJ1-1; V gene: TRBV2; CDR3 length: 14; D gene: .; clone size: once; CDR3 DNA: TGTGCCAGCAGCAAGGGGGTCCTCAACACTGAAGCTTTCTTT; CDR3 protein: CASSKGVLNTEAFF
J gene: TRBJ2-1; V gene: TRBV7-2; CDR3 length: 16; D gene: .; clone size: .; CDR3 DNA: TGTGCCAGCAGCCCGGGGGTCGGGAGCTTTATAAATGAGCAGTTCTTC; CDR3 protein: CASSPGVGSFINEQFF
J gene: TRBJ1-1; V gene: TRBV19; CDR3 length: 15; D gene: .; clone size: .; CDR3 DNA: TGTGCCAGTACCCCATGGGGCGCAGCGAACACTGAAGCTTTCTTT; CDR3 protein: CASTPWGAANTEAFF
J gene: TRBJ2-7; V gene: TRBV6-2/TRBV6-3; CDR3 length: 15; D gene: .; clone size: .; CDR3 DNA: TGTGCCAGCAGCCCCCGGGGTCTGTTCACCTACGAGCAGTACTTC; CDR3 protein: CASSPRGLFTYEQYF
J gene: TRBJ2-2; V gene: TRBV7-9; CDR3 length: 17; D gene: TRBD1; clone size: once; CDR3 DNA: TGTGCCAGCAGCGCTACCCCTGGGACAGGAAACACCGGGGAGCTGTTTTTT; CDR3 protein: CASSATPGTGNTGELFF
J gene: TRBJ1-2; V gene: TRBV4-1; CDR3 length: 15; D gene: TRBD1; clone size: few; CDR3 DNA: TGCGCCAGCAGCTCAAGTAGGGGGCCGAAATATGGCTACACCTTC; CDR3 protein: CASSSSRGPKYGYTF
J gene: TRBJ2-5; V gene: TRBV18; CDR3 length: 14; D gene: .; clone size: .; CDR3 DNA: TGTGCCAGCTCACCCGGCAGGGCCCAAGAGACCCAGTACTTC; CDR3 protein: CASSPGRAQETQYF
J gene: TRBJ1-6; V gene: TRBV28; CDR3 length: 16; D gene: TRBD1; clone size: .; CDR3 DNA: TGTGCCAGCAGCCGGGACAGGTGGGACCAAAATTCACCCCTCCACTTT; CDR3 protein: CASSRDRWDQNSPLHF
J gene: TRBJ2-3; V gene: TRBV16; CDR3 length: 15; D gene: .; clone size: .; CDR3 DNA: TGTGCCAGCAGCGACCGTGGGGGGGCCGCAGATACGCAGTATTTT; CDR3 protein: CASSDRGGAADTQYF
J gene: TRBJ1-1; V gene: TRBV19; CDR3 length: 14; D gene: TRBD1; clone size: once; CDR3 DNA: TGTGCCAGTACTGGACAGGGGGCTGGGACTGAAGCTTTCTTT; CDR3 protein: CASTGQGAGTEAFF
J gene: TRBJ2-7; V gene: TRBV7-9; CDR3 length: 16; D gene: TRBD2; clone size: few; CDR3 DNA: TGTGCCAGCAGCTTAGCCCAGGGAGGGCTTCCTCACGAGCAGTACTTC; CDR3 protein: CASSLAQGGLPHEQYF
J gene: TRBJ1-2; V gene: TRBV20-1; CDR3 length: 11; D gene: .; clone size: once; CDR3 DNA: TGCAGTGCTAGAACCTCTCGGGGCTACACCTTC; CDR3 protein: CSARTSRGYTF
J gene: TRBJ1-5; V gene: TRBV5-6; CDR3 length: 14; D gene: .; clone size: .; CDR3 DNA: TGTGCCAGCAGCTTATGGGGGAGCAATCAGCCCCAGCATTTT; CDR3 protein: CASSLWGSNQPQHF
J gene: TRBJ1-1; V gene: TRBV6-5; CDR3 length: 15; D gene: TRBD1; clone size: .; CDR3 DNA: TGTGCCAGCAGCCAGGGACAGGGGATGAACACTGAAGCTTTCTTT; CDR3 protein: CASSQGQGMNTEAFF
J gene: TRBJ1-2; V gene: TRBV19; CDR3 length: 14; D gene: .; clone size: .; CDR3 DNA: TGTGCCAGTAGTATAGTCAGGGGAGGCTATGGCTACACCTTC; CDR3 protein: CASSIVRGGYGYTF
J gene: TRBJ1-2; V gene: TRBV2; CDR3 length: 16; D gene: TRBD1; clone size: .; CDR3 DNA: TGTGCCAGCAGTCCAAATTCAGGGGGAAGTAACTATGGCTACACCTTC; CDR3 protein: CASSPNSGGSNYGYTF
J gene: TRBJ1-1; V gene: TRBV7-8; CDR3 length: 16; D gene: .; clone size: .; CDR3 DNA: TGTGCCAGCAACCTTGCGACCTGGGGGGCGAACACTGAAGCTTTCTTT; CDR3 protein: CASNLATWGANTEAFF
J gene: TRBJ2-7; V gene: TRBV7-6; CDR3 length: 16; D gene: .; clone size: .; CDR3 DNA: TGTGCCAGCAGCCCTACGACTGGGGTTAGCTCCTACGAGCAGTACTTC; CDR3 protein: CASSPTTGVSSYEQYF
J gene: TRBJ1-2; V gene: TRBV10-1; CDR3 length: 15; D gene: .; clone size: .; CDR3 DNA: TGCGCCAGTTATGGACAGCTAGGAGCTAACTATGGCTACACCTTC; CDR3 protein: CASYGQLGANYGYTF
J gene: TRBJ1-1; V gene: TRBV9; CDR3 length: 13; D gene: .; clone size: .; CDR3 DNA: TGTGCCAGCAGCGAAGGGGAAAGATTGGCAGCTTTCTTT; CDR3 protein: CASSEGERLAAFF
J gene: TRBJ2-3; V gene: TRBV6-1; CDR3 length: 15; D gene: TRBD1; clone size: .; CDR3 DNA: TGTGCCAGCAGTGAATGGACAGGGGCCACAGATACGCAGTATTTT; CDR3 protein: CASSEWTGATDTQYF
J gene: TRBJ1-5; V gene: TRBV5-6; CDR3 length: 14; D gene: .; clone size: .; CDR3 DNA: TGTGCCAGCAGCATCCAAACAGCCTCCGGGCCCCAGCATTTT; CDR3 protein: CASSIQTASGPQHF
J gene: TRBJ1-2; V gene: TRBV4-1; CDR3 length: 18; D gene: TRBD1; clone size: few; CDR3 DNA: TGCGCCAGCAGCCAAGGTGGAGGACAGGGTCCCTCCAACTATGGCTACACCTTC; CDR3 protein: CASSQGGGQGPSNYGYTF
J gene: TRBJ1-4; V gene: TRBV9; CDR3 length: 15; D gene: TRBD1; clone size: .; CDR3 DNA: TGTGCCAGCAGTACCGGACAGGGAGGGAGTGAAAAACTGTTTTTT; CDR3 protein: CASSTGQGGSEKLFF
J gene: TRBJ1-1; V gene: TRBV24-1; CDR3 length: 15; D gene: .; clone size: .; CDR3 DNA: TGTGCCACCTCCCGGGGAGCCTCAGGGAACACTGAAGCTTTCTTT; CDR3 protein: CATSRGASGNTEAFF
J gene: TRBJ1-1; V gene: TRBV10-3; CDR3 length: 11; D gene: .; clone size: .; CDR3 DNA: TGTGCCATCAGTGATGGGGGGGTGGCTTTCTTT; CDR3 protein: CAISDGGVAFF
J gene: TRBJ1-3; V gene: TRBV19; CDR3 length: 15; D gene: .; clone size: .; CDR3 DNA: TGTGCCAGTAGTCTCCACTCGACAGGAAAGAACACCATATATTTT; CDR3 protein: CASSLHSTGKNTIYF
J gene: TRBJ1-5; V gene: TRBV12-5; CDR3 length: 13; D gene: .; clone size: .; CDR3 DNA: TGTGCTAGTACAGGGTACGGCAATCAGCCCCAGCATTTT; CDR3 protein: CASTGYGNQPQHF